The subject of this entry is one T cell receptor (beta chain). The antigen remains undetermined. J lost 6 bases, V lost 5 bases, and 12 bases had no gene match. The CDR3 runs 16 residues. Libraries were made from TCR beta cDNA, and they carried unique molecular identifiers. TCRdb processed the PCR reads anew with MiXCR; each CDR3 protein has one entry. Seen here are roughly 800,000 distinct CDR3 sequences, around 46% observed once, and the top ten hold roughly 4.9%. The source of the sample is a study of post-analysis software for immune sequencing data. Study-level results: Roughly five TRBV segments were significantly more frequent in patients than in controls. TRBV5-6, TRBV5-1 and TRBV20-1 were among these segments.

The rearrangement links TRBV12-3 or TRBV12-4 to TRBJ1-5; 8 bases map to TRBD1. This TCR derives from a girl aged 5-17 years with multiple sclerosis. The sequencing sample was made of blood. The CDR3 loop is CASSPPGTGHVQPQHF. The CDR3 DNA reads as TGTGCCAGCAGTCCTCCCGGGACAGGACACGTTCAGCCCCAGCATTTT.